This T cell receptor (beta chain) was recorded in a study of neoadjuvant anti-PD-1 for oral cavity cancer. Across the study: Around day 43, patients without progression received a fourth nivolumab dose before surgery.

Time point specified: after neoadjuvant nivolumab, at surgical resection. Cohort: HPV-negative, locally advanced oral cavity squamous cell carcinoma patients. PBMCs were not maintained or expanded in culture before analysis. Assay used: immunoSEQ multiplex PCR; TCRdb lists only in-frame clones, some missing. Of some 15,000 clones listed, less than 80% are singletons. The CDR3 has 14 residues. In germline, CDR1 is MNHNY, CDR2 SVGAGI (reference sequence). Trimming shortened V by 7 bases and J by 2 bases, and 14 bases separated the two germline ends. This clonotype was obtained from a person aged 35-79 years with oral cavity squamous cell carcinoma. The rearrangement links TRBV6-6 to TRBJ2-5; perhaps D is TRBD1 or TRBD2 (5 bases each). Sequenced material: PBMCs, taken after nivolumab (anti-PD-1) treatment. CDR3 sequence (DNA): TGTGCCAGCATCCCTCGGGACCAGCAAGAGACCCAGTACTTC. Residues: CASIPRDQQETQYF.